This note documents a single TCR beta chain sequence. These data come from a study of neurological immune-mediated disorders. 5'RACE generated cDNA with 10-nucleotide random UMIs. The output of every sequencing run, over 160 million TCR-beta sequences, came from 15-18 subjects. Each CDR3 protein gets one entry after TCRdb re-called the 5' RACE reads with MiXCR. This sample has 50,000 or so distinct CDR3 sequences, with around 16% found just once. 2 million unsorted PBMCs were stored in RNAlater at -80 °C before RNA extraction. The germline CDR1 and CDR2 sequences are LGHNA and YNFKEQ. CDR3 length: 14 residues. V was pared by 5 bases and J by 10 bases, with 8 bases of the junction left unmatched.

Sequencing input: PBMCs. The chain couples TRBV4-2 to TRBJ2-1; 10 bases align to TRBD1. The TCR was taken from a man in his sixties in good health. CDR3 sequence reads: CASSAGQGVYEQFF. CDR3 coding DNA: TGTGCCAGCAGCGCAGGACAGGGGGTCTACGAGCAGTTCTTC.